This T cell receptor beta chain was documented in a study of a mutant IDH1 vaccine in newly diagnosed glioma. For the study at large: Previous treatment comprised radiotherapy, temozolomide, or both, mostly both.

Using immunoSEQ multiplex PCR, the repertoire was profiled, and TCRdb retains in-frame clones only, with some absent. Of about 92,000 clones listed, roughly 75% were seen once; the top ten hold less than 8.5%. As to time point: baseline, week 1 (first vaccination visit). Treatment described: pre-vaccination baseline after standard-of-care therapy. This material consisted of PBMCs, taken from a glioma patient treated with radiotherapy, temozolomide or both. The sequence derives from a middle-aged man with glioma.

CDR3 in DNA: TGCGCCAGCAGCCCGACAGGGGCGACGGGAAATGAGCAGTTCTTC. Encoded protein: CASSPTGATGNEQFF. This chain connects TRBV4-1 to TRBJ2-1; TRBD1 aligns across 8 bases. The CDR3 runs 15 residues. The J segment lost 7 bases and the V segment lost 4 bases, leaving 9 bases of the junction unmatched. Germline V lookup: CDR1 MGHRA, CDR2 YSYEKL.